This T cell receptor (beta chain) was recovered during a study of T cells in Graves' hyperthyroidism and ophthalmopathy (dated by TCRdb to between 2018 and 2021). For context, the study as a whole: Peripheral blood samples were taken at initial diagnosis, before any treatment was given. To identify TCR V-J signatures that set the groups apart, the researchers used a discovery cohort of approximately 98 patients, made up of 43 with Graves' ophthalmopathy and about 59 with stable Graves' hyperthyroidism. An independent validation cohort of under 20 hyperthyroidism patients and more than 15 patients who later progressed to ophthalmopathy tested prospective prediction of ophthalmopathy. The 95 to 100 discovery patients were divided at random into training and test sets in a 7:3 ratio. The study also compared thyroid tissue and blood T-cell repertoires from roughly 6 Graves' hyperthyroidism patients. After sampling, hyperthyroidism patients received methimazole starting at 30 mg daily, and ophthalmopathy patients received high-dose intravenous methylprednisolone. The paper reports TCR Vbeta CDR3 sequencing of some 140 peripheral blood samples: under 45 ophthalmopathy, under 80 hyperthyroidism and some 17 progressor patients.

Graves' hyperthyroidism was defined as stable when no progression to ophthalmopathy occurred over 18 months of follow-up. Hyperthyroidism patients were newly diagnosed, with disease duration under 2 months, and aged 18 to 65 years. Patients with uncontrolled infections, other autoimmune diseases, pregnancy or lactation were excluded. Diagnoses were based on clinical symptoms, serum thyroxine and TRAb, thyroid ultrasound and orbital computed tomography. Ficoll-Paque density gradient centrifugation was used to isolate PBMCs from 10 ml of fresh peripheral blood. Trizol reagent was used to extract total RNA, and RNA quality was then checked on an Agilent 2100 Bioanalyzer. The TCR beta CDR3 regions were amplified from the RNA transcripts. The TCR CDR3 was subjected to a first round of RT-PCR using the HTBI primer set and the Qiagen OneStep RT-PCR kit. Libraries were constructed in a second round of multiplex PCR, after which size selection and purification were performed. Sequencing of the libraries was done on an Illumina HiSeq2000 using paired-end 100 bp reads. Turning to the authors' computational methods: SOAPnuke was used to process the raw data, removing reads that contained adapters or uncalled bases, had a mean Phred below 15, or lacked an exact match to the constant primer or identifier. High-quality paired reads were merged using COPE v1.2.5, and each unique nucleotide sequence was defined as a clonotype. MiTCR v1.1 was used to align the clonotypes against IMGT TRBV, TRBD and TRBJ reference segments. The analysis was restricted to V-J combinations with a frequency above 0.0001, which together covered 99% to 99.2% of the repertoires. A TCS score was defined as the ratio between F50 (clonal expansion) and ExV (chaos), using BLOSUM62-based TCRdist between CDR3 peptides within each V-J. Welch's t-statistics and random forest reduced 500 to 550 V-J features to fewer than 15, which were used in a naive Bayes classifier (R e1071). TCRdb handled the public reads itself, with Q25 trimming in fastp and clone calling in MiXCR, and kept productive beta chains. Rows merge per CDR3 protein into single entries with the most common DNA and genes. The V and J calls reflect TCRdb's pipeline rather than the authors' work. Present in this sample are a few hundred thousand distinct CDR3 sequences, 15% to 19% of which were seen just once. Jointly, the top ten make up roughly 7.3% of the sample.

Summary of the overall study and its limitations: Most expanded thyroid clonotypes (frequency above 0.001) were also found in blood, which suggests that blood repertoires may mirror thyroid immune responses. In cross-validation, a model built on a 13 V-J signature told ophthalmopathy apart from stable hyperthyroidism with 85% to 90% sensitivity and approximately 84% specificity, and in testing the same model reached 80%/75%. In validation, the model predicted progression to ophthalmopathy with around 71% sensitivity and over 72% specificity, a median of about six months before onset. No statistical method was used to set the sample size in advance, and investigators knew the group allocation.

With regard to this clonotype: The antigen it recognizes is unknown. No much larger clone exists at a distance of one base, and base qualities are not known.

This TCR was recovered from a woman under 40 with Graves' hyperthyroidism. Source material: blood.

The CDR3 region reads CASSLAPGQGARPNQPQHF. In nucleotide form, the sequence is TGTGCCAGCAGTTTAGCGCCGGGACAGGGGGCGCGCCCCAATCAGCCCCAGCATTTT. The chain is made from TRBV12-3 or TRBV12-4 and TRBJ1-5, with 12 bases matching TRBD1. Taken from cysteine to phenylalanine, the CDR3 has 19 residues. The DNA shown is the 57-base CDR3, in frame from base 1. V ends up 0 bases short and J 3 bases short, with an unmatched junction base count of 9.